This T cell receptor (beta chain) stems from a study of blood T cell repertoires in COVID-19. Whole-study context: The recovered donors of Cohort 3 showed two negative PCRs, clearance, or symptom resolution. The origin of the acute and convalescent COVID-19 samples was the United States, Italy and Spain.

Trimming took 1 base from V and 7 from J; bases not matched to a gene: 3. The germline CDR1 and CDR2 sequences are MGHRA and YSYEKL. This CDR3 has 13 amino acids. Produced via immunoSEQ multiplex PCR; TCRdb's table is partial and in-frame only. The profile shows about 210,000 clones, around 90% of them singletons. The chain joins TRBV4-1 to TRBJ1-2; the match to TRBD1 covers 7 bases. What was sequenced was PBMCs or T cells enriched from blood (not recorded which). The origin of this receptor is a man aged 30 to 39 in a cohort exposed to, infected with or recovered from COVID-19 (not recorded which). The CDR3 here is CASSQARGFGYTF. The CDR3 DNA follows: TGCGCCAGCAGCCAAGCCAGGGGGTTTGGCTACACCTTC.